This is a list of T cell receptor beta chains from one sample in a study of blood T cell repertoires in COVID-19. TCRdb's table, derived via immunoSEQ multiplex PCR, lists solely in-frame clones and lacks some. The top ten clones hold 2.5% to 3% of a sample with approximately 78,000 clones, approximately 90% of them seen once. Specimen: peripheral blood. These receptor sequences come from a man aged 50 to 60 with COVID-19, enrolled during active disease. Both conserved end residues are part of each CDR3. D genes are given only for firm matches. Rows may omit the clone size; those that give it use once, few, many or a size class.

j_call | d_call | v_call | clone_size | cdr3_aa | cdr3_nt
TRBJ2-1 | NA | TRBV6-2/TRBV6-3 | once | CASSSLAGLYNEQFF | TGTGCCAGCAGTTCCCTCGCGGGCCTCTACAATGAGCAGTTCTTC
TRBJ2-2 | TRBD1 | TRBV2 | NA | CASSERTGSVGELFF | TGTGCCAGCAGTGAACGGACAGGGTCCGTCGGGGAGCTGTTTTTT
TRBJ2-3 | TRBD2 | TRBV6-5 | NA | CASSSAGGPADTQYF | TGTGCCAGCAGTTCGGCGGGAGGGCCCGCAGATACGCAGTATTTT
TRBJ1-1 | NA | TRBV15 | NA | CATSRRVNTEAFF | TGTGCCACCAGCAGGCGGGTTAACACTGAAGCTTTCTTT
TRBJ1-2 | NA | TRBV9 | NA | CASTPGGTNYGYTF | TGTGCCAGCACCCCAGGAGGTACTAACTATGGCTACACCTTC
TRBJ2-1 | TRBD2 | TRBV4-2 | NA | CASSQTVAGESYNEQFF | TGTGCCAGCAGCCAAACCGTAGCGGGAGAGTCCTACAATGAGCAGTTCTTC
TRBJ1-2 | TRBD1 | TRBV2 | NA | CASSPGQATHYGYTF | TGTGCCAGCAGCCCCGGACAGGCCACTCACTATGGCTACACCTTC
TRBJ2-7 | TRBD1 | TRBV10-3 | once | CAISASYPGQDYEQYF | TGTGCCATCAGTGCAAGCTATCCGGGACAGGACTACGAGCAGTACTTC
TRBJ2-3 | NA | TRBV6-2/TRBV6-3 | once | CASSYGSSDSTDTQYF | TGTGCCAGCAGTTACGGTTCTAGCGATAGCACAGATACGCAGTATTTT
TRBJ2-5 | TRBD1 | TRBV5-1 | NA | CASSGQGGVGETQYF | TGCGCCAGCAGCGGACAGGGGGGAGTTGGTGAGACCCAGTACTTC
TRBJ2-5 | TRBD2 | TRBV18 | NA | CASSRLAGETQYF | TGTGCCAGCTCGCGACTAGCGGGAGAGACCCAGTACTTC
TRBJ2-1 | TRBD2 | TRBV19 | NA | CASRDRAGVGNEQFF | TGTGCCAGTAGGGATCGCGCGGGAGTGGGCAATGAGCAGTTCTTC
TRBJ2-1 | TRBD2 | TRBV5-6 | once | CASSLPGASGRFEQFF | TGTGCCAGCAGCTTGCCTGGGGCTAGCGGGAGGTTCGAGCAGTTCTTC
TRBJ1-6 | NA | TRBV19 | NA | CASSSIDNSPLHF | TGTGCCAGTAGTAGTATCGATAATTCACCCCTCCACTTT
TRBJ1-3 | NA | TRBV2 | NA | CASMTDYSGNTIYF | TGTGCCAGCATGACTGACTACTCTGGAAACACCATATATTTT
TRBJ2-1 | NA | TRBV25-1 | NA | CASSELRVSVSDEQFF | TGTGCCAGCAGTGAATTGAGGGTCTCGGTATCGGATGAGCAGTTCTTC
TRBJ2-1 | TRBD2 | TRBV3-1/TRBV3-2 | NA | CASSQDVAGEEQFF | TGTGCCAGCAGCCAAGATGTCGCGGGAGAGGAGCAGTTCTTC
TRBJ2-1 | TRBD2 | TRBV27 | NA | CASSSNPLAGVNNEQFF | TGTGCCAGCAGTTCCAATCCCTTAGCGGGAGTTAACAATGAGCAGTTCTTC
TRBJ2-2 | NA | TRBV5-1 | NA | CASSLNTAGVDGELFF | TGCGCCAGCAGCTTGAATACGGCAGGGGTGGACGGGGAGCTGTTTTTT
TRBJ1-3 | NA | TRBV5-1 | NA | CASSLDSLAGNTIYF | TGCGCCAGCAGCTTGGACAGCCTTGCTGGAAACACCATATATTTT
TRBJ2-1 | TRBD1 | TRBV29-1 | NA | CSAGQGGWEQFF | TGCAGCGCCGGACAGGGAGGATGGGAGCAGTTCTTC
TRBJ2-3 | TRBD2 | TRBV7-8 | once | CASSISGSFADTQYF | TGTGCCAGCAGCATTAGCGGGAGCTTTGCAGATACGCAGTATTTT
TRBJ2-3 | NA | TRBV5-1 | NA | CASSVASKTDTQYF | TGCGCCAGCAGCGTGGCCTCTAAGACAGATACGCAGTATTTT
TRBJ1-1 | NA | TRBV5-1 | few | CASSPEGSNTEAFF | TGCGCCAGCAGCCCCGAAGGGAGTAACACTGAAGCTTTCTTT
TRBJ1-5 | TRBD1 | TRBV2 | NA | CASTGEGNQPQHF | TGTGCCAGTACAGGGGAAGGCAATCAGCCCCAGCATTTT
TRBJ1-1 | NA | TRBV6-6 | few | CASSGNTEAFF | TGTGCCAGCAGCGGGAACACTGAAGCTTTCTTT
TRBJ1-1 | NA | TRBV14 | NA | CASSQVRGNEAFF | TGTGCCAGCAGCCAGGTGCGGGGAAATGAAGCTTTCTTT
TRBJ2-1 | TRBD1 | TRBV7-2 | NA | CASSSGTGDEQFF | TGTGCCAGCAGTTCGGGGACAGGCGATGAGCAGTTCTTC
TRBJ1-1 | NA | TRBV28 | NA | CATRQAHTEAFF | TGTGCCACCCGACAGGCCCACACTGAAGCTTTCTTT